Listed here are 9 T cell receptor beta chains from one sample, sequenced in a study of T cell responses to AZD1222 COVID-19 vaccine. Produced via immunoSEQ multiplex PCR; TCRdb's table is partial and in-frame only. The sample contains about 130,000 clones, roughly 93% of which appear only once. Sample: peripheral blood, taken 28 days after the second AZD1222 dose. Receptor source: an adult who received the AZD1222 COVID-19 vaccine.

V usage is TRBV5-1 and J usage is TRBJ2-2; a possible D gene is TRBD1 (5 bases). CDR3 length equals 17 residues. The germline V gene has CDR1 SGHRS and CDR2 YFSETQ. V shed 1 base and J shed 4 bases, with 17 bases lying between them. CDR3 in amino acids: CASSLPVRQGGTGELFF. Written as DNA, the CDR3 is TGCGCCAGCAGCTTGCCGGTGAGGCAGGGTGGCACCGGGGAGCTGTTTTTT.

This sequence joins TRBV4-1 and TRBJ2-1; weak D call: TRBD2 (6 bases). Trimming took 1 base from V and 6 from J, leaving 13 bases between them. This CDR3 comprises 15 residues. In germline, CDR1 is MGHRA, CDR2 YSYEKL. The CDR3 sequence is CASSQVGWRANEQFF. In DNA, the CDR3 is TGCGCCAGCAGCCAAGTGGGGTGGAGGGCCAATGAGCAGTTCTTC.

This chain joins TRBV3-1 (or the pseudogene TRBV3-2) and TRBJ2-2; D possibly matches TRBD1 or TRBD2 (6 bases each). V was trimmed by 4 bases and J by 0 bases, leaving 15 bases between them. The length of the CDR3 is 17 residues. In germline, CDR1 is LGHDT, CDR2 YNNKEL (reference sequence). The CDR3 DNA is TGTGCCAGCAGCCGGCCGGGGGCCCTGACGAACACCGGGGAGCTGTTTTTT. The encoded protein is CASSRPGALTNTGELFF.

This clone was counted once. The chain combines TRBV10-3 with TRBJ2-7, with D unclear. Germline lookup yields CDR1 ENHRY and CDR2 SYGVKD. V shed 5 bases and J shed 2 bases, with 16 bases lying between them. The CDR3 is made up of 15 amino acids. The chain's CDR3 is CAISSSKGTPYEQYF. For the CDR3, the DNA is TGTGCCATCAGTTCCTCCAAGGGAACCCCCTACGAGCAGTACTTC.

This chain joins TRBV7-9 and TRBJ2-7; 13 positions agree with TRBD2. V was pared by 5 bases and J by 2 bases, with 6 bases of the junction left unmatched. Germline V CDR1 and CDR2: SEHNR, FQNEAQ (reference sequence). The length of the CDR3 is 16 residues. CDR3 DNA: TGTGCCAGCAGCCGCTTGGGACTAGCGGGGCCCTACGAGCAGTACTTC. This codes for CASSRLGLAGPYEQYF.

The count of this clone is one. V and J are TRBV6-5 and TRBJ2-2; weak D call: TRBD1 (5 bases). CDR1 MNHEY and CDR2 SVGAGI come from the germline V gene. The V end was cut by 8 bases, the J end by 4 bases, with 11 bases between. This CDR3 spans 13 amino acids. The CDR3 spells CASSTGPTGELFF. The CDR3 DNA reads TGTGCCAGCTCCACAGGACCCACCGGGGAGCTGTTTTTT.

The chain couples TRBV5-8 to TRBJ1-5; 7 bases match TRBD1. Germline CDR1 reads SGHTS; CDR2 reads YDEGEE. The CDR3 has 15 amino acids. V gave up 3 bases and J gave up 7 bases; unmatched junction bases: 10. CDR3 amino acids: CASSSGQRVGQPQHF. The CDR3, as DNA: TGTGCCAGCAGCTCGGGACAGAGGGTTGGGCAGCCCCAGCATTTT.

The chain couples TRBV11-1 to TRBJ2-1; 15 bases align to TRBD2. CDR1 and CDR2 from the germline V gene are SGHAT and FQDESV (reference sequence). The CDR3 has 16 amino acids. Trimming at V came to 5 bases and at J to 8 bases, leaving 7 bases not matched to a gene. This CDR3 reads CASSRGLAGGLDEQFF. CDR3 DNA: TGTGCCAGCAGCAGGGGACTAGCGGGAGGATTGGATGAGCAGTTCTTC.

The CDR3 region has the DNA TGTGCCAGCAGCCAAGATCTGAGGCCTCATTACAATGAGCAGTTCTTC. Its translation is CASSQDLRPHYNEQFF. The chain joins TRBV3-1 (or the pseudogene TRBV3-2) to TRBJ2-1; unclear D gene. This CDR3 is built from 16 residues. V was cut by 0 bases and J by 4 bases, with 13 bases left in between. Per germline, CDR1 LGHDT and CDR2 YNNKEL (reference sequence).